Given below is one TCR beta chain in context. This sample was included in a study of blood T cell repertoires in COVID-19. Study context: Collection of acute and convalescent COVID-19 samples took place in the United States, Italy and Spain.

In the authors' workflow: Estimates of nucleated cell counts were drawn from the amplification of reference gene primers. Libraries were prepared by immunoSEQ multiplex PCR; TCRdb keeps only in-frame clonotypes and omits some of them. That table supplies the V and J calls and clone size; D and trimming were determined from the DNA. The data hold fewer than 200,000 clones, with approximately 79% observed a single time. The germline V gene encodes CDR1 KGHSH and CDR2 LQKENI. This CDR3 has 16 residues. Trimming removed 3 bases at V and 0 bases at J, with 12 bases between. This receptor was obtained from a woman aged 40 to 50 with COVID-19, enrolled during active disease. The V and J genes are TRBV18 and TRBJ2-1, with TRBD2 as a possible D gene (5 bases). The sequenced material came from peripheral blood. This CDR3 reads CASSPLAPSSYNEQFF. CDR3 in DNA: TGTGCCAGCTCACCGCTAGCTCCCAGCTCCTACAATGAGCAGTTCTTC.